A selection of T cell receptor beta chains follows, all from one sample in a study of type 1 regulatory T cells. Their antigen targets remain unknown. One entry per CDR3 protein results from TCRdb running MiXCR on the reads. In the table there are more than 3,000 distinct CDR3 sequences, approximately 8% of which are singletons. The source material was cultured T cells, either the whole culture or a sorted T cell fraction (not recorded which). All receptors derive from a human donor in good health. The CDR3 runs from the conserved cysteine through the conserved F or W. A D gene is named only where the DNA matches it firmly. Size tells how often a clone was seen (once, few, many) or the class of an expanded clone, and some rows leave it out.

d_call,clone_size,j_call,v_call,cdr3_nt,cdr3_aa
.,medium-sized,TRBJ2-7,TRBV12-3/TRBV12-4,TGTGCCAGCAGTTTACAGGGGATTGGCGAGCAGTACTTC,CASSLQGIGEQYF
.,large,TRBJ1-4,TRBV12-3/TRBV12-4,TGTGCCAGCAGAACCGGGACCGCGAATGAAAAACTGTTTTTT,CASRTGTANEKLFF
TRBD1,medium-sized,TRBJ1-3,TRBV12-3/TRBV12-4,TGTGCCAGCAGTCGACAGGGTGTTCTTGGAAACACCATATATTTT,CASSRQGVLGNTIYF
TRBD1,.,TRBJ2-7,TRBV28,TGTGCCAGTAGTTCGGCAGGGGGCCCGACCTACGAGCAGAACTTC,CASSSAGGPTYEQNF
TRBD1,medium-sized,TRBJ2-7,TRBV5-5,TGTGCCAGCAGCCAGGGACAGGGCGGGCCCTACGAGCAGTACTTC,CASSQGQGGPYEQYF
TRBD2,medium-sized,TRBJ2-2,TRBV7-2,TGTGCCAGCAGCTCAGCGGGAGGAGGGACCGGGGAGCTGTTTTTT,CASSSAGGGTGELFF
.,medium-sized,TRBJ2-1,TRBV15,TGTGCCACCAGCAGGATAGAATCCTCCTACAATGAGCAGTTCTTC,CATSRIESSYNEQFF
.,medium-sized,TRBJ2-7,TRBV6-5,TGTGCCAGCAGAGCACCTCCAGGGGGGAACGAGCAGTACTTC,CASRAPPGGNEQYF
.,large,TRBJ1-1,TRBV7-6,TGTGCCAGCAGCTTATCGATGAACACTGAAGCTTTCTTT,CASSLSMNTEAFF
.,medium-sized,TRBJ2-7,TRBV5-4,TGTGCCAGCAGCTTTGGACACGAGCAGTACTTC,CASSFGHEQYF
.,medium-sized,TRBJ2-5,TRBV7-9,TGTGCCAGCAGCTTAGCGTTGGGGGCAGAGACCCAGTACTTC,CASSLALGAETQYF
TRBD1,medium-sized,TRBJ2-1,TRBV6-6,TGTGCCAGCAGTCCGCAAACAGGGGTTGAGCAGTTCTTC,CASSPQTGVEQFF
.,medium-sized,TRBJ2-7,TRBV20-1,TGCAGTGCTAGAGATGTGCAGCACGACTACGAGCAGTACTTC,CSARDVQHDYEQYF
TRBD2,once,TRBJ2-1,TRBV20-1,TGCAGTGCTAGTGGTCTAGCGGGGGTCAATGAGCAGTTCTTC,CSASGLAGVNEQFF
TRBD1,medium-sized,TRBJ2-5,TRBV3-1,TGTGCCAGCAGCCAACTACAGGGGCCCCAAGAGACCCAGTACTTC,CASSQLQGPQETQYF
TRBD1,medium-sized,TRBJ2-7,TRBV20-1,TGCAGTGCTAATGACAGGGTCCACGAGCAGTACTTC,CSANDRVHEQYF
TRBD2,medium-sized,TRBJ2-7,TRBV20-1,TGCAGTGCTAGAGACCCTAGCGGGACCTACGAGCAGTACTTC,CSARDPSGTYEQYF
TRBD1,medium-sized,TRBJ1-5,TRBV20-1,TGCAGTGCTACAAGAGGACAGGGCCCAAATCAGCCCCAGCATTTT,CSATRGQGPNQPQHF
.,medium-sized,TRBJ1-1,TRBV6-5,TGTGCCAGCAGTTTTCCGGGACCGCGAACTGAAGCTTTCTTT,CASSFPGPRTEAFF
.,many,TRBJ2-2,TRBV12-3/TRBV12-4,TGTGCCAGCATATCCGGGGGCGGGGGCGTGGGCACCGGGGAGCTGTTTTTT,CASISGGGGVGTGELFF
.,medium-sized,TRBJ2-5,TRBV7-3,TGTGCCAGCAGCTTATCGCGGGAAGAGACCCAGTACTTC,CASSLSREETQYF
TRBD2,medium-sized,TRBJ2-1,TRBV28,TGTGCCAGCATTAACGCCCGCGGGAGGGCTTTGGGGAATGAGCAGTTCTTC,CASINARGRALGNEQFF
.,medium-sized,TRBJ1-1,TRBV30,TGTGCCTGGAGGGTGCAGGAGAACACTGAAGCTTTCTTT,CAWRVQENTEAFF
.,medium-sized,TRBJ2-7,TRBV27,TGTGCCACCCCTGTCACACCGTACGACAACGAGCAGTACTTC,CATPVTPYDNEQYF
.,medium-sized,TRBJ2-3,TRBV6-1,TGTGCCAGCAGCGTGGGTCGAGGACCAGATACGCAGTATTTT,CASSVGRGPDTQYF
TRBD1,medium-sized,TRBJ2-7,TRBV3-1,TGTGCCAGCAGTCAACAGGGGGCCCATGGGGAGCAGTACTTC,CASSQQGAHGEQYF
.,medium-sized,TRBJ1-1,TRBV7-9,TGTGCCAGCAGCTTACCGCCCTTAGGTGGAGCTTTCTTT,CASSLPPLGGAFF
.,medium-sized,TRBJ2-7,TRBV20-1,TGCAGTGCTAGGAGTTTGGGAGAGCAGTACTTC,CSARSLGEQYF
.,medium-sized,TRBJ2-3,TRBV5-8,TGTGCCAGCAGCTTGGCCGAGCCGTGGGGCCCAGATACGCAGTATTTT,CASSLAEPWGPDTQYF
TRBD1,medium-sized,TRBJ1-1,TRBV2,TGTGCCAGCAGAGGACAGGCCCTAAACACTGAAGCTTTCTTT,CASRGQALNTEAFF
TRBD2,medium-sized,TRBJ2-3,TRBV12-3/TRBV12-4,TGTGCCAGCAGCGTGCTAGCGGGGGCCACAGATACGCAGTATTTT,CASSVLAGATDTQYF
.,medium-sized,TRBJ2-1,TRBV14,TGTGCCAGCAGCCAAGAAGAGAGGGGCTACAATGAGCAGTTCTTC,CASSQEERGYNEQFF
.,medium-sized,TRBJ1-3,TRBV4-3,TGCGCCAGCAGCCAAGCGGGGGGGTCTGGAAACACCATATATTTT,CASSQAGGSGNTIYF
TRBD1,medium-sized,TRBJ2-7,TRBV9,TGTGCCAGCAGCGGGAGGCCGACAGGGGAGCAGTACTTC,CASSGRPTGEQYF
.,medium-sized,TRBJ2-7,TRBV6-2/TRBV6-3,TGTGCCAGCAGTACCCAGGTTCTCTACGAGCAGTACTTC,CASSTQVLYEQYF
TRBD2,many,TRBJ2-5,TRBV19,TGTGCCAGTAGTATTGGGAGGGGCAGGCTGGAGACCCAGTACTTC,CASSIGRGRLETQYF
.,.,TRBJ2-3,TRBV2,TGTGTCAGCAGTTTCCGTGCCGGCACAGATAAGCAGTATTTT,CVSSFRAGTDKQYF
.,.,TRBJ1-5,TRBV7-8,TGTGCCAGCAGCTTAACGATCAATCAGCCTCGGCATTTT,CASSLTINQPRHF
.,medium-sized,TRBJ2-5,TRBV18,TGTGCCAGCTCACCCGGGGGAGGTCAGACCCAGTACTTC,CASSPGGGQTQYF
.,medium-sized,TRBJ1-5,TRBV21-1,TGTGCCAGCAGCAAAGGAGATAGAGGACAGTGGGAGAATCAGCCCCAGCATTTT,CASSKGDRGQWENQPQHF
.,medium-sized,TRBJ1-5,TRBV5-4,TGTGCCAGCAGCTTGGGGGTGAGCAATCAGCCCCAGCATTTT,CASSLGVSNQPQHF
.,medium-sized,TRBJ2-1,TRBV7-2,TGTGCCAGCAGCTCGGGGAGAACCACCTACAATGAGCAGTTCTTC,CASSSGRTTYNEQFF
TRBD2,medium-sized,TRBJ2-3,TRBV6-1,TGTGCCAGCACCCCGGAGACTAGCGCCCTCACAGATACGCAGTATTTT,CASTPETSALTDTQYF
.,large,TRBJ2-5,TRBV12-3/TRBV12-4,TGTGCCAGCAGGTATTCGGGGCAAGAGACCCAGTACTTC,CASRYSGQETQYF
.,medium-sized,TRBJ2-5,TRBV2,TGTGCCAGCAGTGCTACCGGGCAGGGAGGCGAGACCCAGTACTTC,CASSATGQGGETQYF
TRBD1,medium-sized,TRBJ1-3,TRBV18,TGTGCCAGCTCTACCGACAGGGCTGGAAACACCATATATTTT,CASSTDRAGNTIYF
.,medium-sized,TRBJ2-4,TRBV11-2,TGTGCCAGCAGCTCCAGGGGTCCGGCGCAAAGGGACATTCAGTACTTC,CASSSRGPAQRDIQYF
.,medium-sized,TRBJ2-2,TRBV5-5,TGTGCCAGCAGCTGGGAGGGGGCAGGAGGCGGAAACGGGGAGCTGTTTTTT,CASSWEGAGGGNGELFF
TRBD1,medium-sized,TRBJ1-2,TRBV19,TGTGCCAGTAGTGAGACAGGGTCCTATGGCTACACCTTC,CASSETGSYGYTF
.,large,TRBJ1-2,TRBV5-5,TGTGCCAGCAGCTTGGACAGACCCTATGGCTACACCTTC,CASSLDRPYGYTF
.,.,TRBJ2-6,TRBV9,TGTGCCAGCAGCGCCCAGGGGGGTTGGGACTCTGGGTCCAACGTCCTGACTTTC,CASSAQGGWDSGSNVLTF